These T cell receptor beta chains were read from a single sample in a study of T cell responses to AZD1222 COVID-19 vaccine. The table came from immunoSEQ multiplex PCR; TCRdb's copy has only in-frame clones and leaves some out. The repertoire includes about 120,000 clones, around 89% of them detected once, and around 1.5% sits in the top ten. Sequencing was performed on peripheral blood, taken on day 0 of AZD1222 vaccination. Every receptor here comes from an adult in good health. CDR3s include the opening cysteine and the closing phenylalanine or tryptophan. D genes are given only for firm matches. The size field is filled for only some rows; it gives once, few, many or a size class.

CDR3nt: TGTGCCAGCAGCACCGGCTATGGCTACACCTTC; CDR3aa: CASSTGYGYTF; d_gene: -; j_gene: TRBJ1-2; v_gene: TRBV7-2; abundance: -
CDR3nt: TGTGCCAGCAGTTTTCGGGGACTTGGCACAGATACGCAGTATTTT; CDR3aa: CASSFRGLGTDTQYF; d_gene: -; j_gene: TRBJ2-3; v_gene: TRBV27; abundance: -
CDR3nt: TGCAGCGTTGAAGGCCTTTCGGGGAGGGGTTATGGCTACACCTTC; CDR3aa: CSVEGLSGRGYGYTF; d_gene: -; j_gene: TRBJ1-2; v_gene: TRBV29-1; abundance: -
CDR3nt: TGCGCCAGCAGCCAAGATTCCTTGCGGGAGGCTGGAGAGACCCAGTACTTC; CDR3aa: CASSQDSLREAGETQYF; d_gene: TRBD2; j_gene: TRBJ2-5; v_gene: TRBV4-1; abundance: -
CDR3nt: TGTGCCACCAGCAGAGATCGGGCGGAGACCCAGTACTTC; CDR3aa: CATSRDRAETQYF; d_gene: -; j_gene: TRBJ2-5; v_gene: TRBV15; abundance: -
CDR3nt: TGTGCCAGCAGCTCCAGCGGGGGGGCGTACTATGGCTACACCTTC; CDR3aa: CASSSSGGAYYGYTF; d_gene: -; j_gene: TRBJ1-2; v_gene: TRBV5-5; abundance: -
CDR3nt: TGCGCCAGCAGCTTGGATGCAGGCCTAGCGGGAGTGGATGAGCAGTTCTTC; CDR3aa: CASSLDAGLAGVDEQFF; d_gene: TRBD2; j_gene: TRBJ2-1; v_gene: TRBV5-1; abundance: -
CDR3nt: TGTGCCAGCAGCTTCTCCTACGAGCAGTACTTC; CDR3aa: CASSFSYEQYF; d_gene: -; j_gene: TRBJ2-7; v_gene: TRBV5-4; abundance: once
CDR3nt: TGTGCCACCTATGGCCGCACAGGGGATAGTGGGGCCAACGTCCTGACTTTC; CDR3aa: CATYGRTGDSGANVLTF; d_gene: TRBD1; j_gene: TRBJ2-6; v_gene: TRBV24-1; abundance: -
CDR3nt: TGTGCCAGCAGCCTGGAGTGGGCGCTAGCGGGAGGACAAGAGACCCAGTACTTC; CDR3aa: CASSLEWALAGGQETQYF; d_gene: TRBD2; j_gene: TRBJ2-5; v_gene: TRBV11-2; abundance: -
CDR3nt: TGTGCCAGCAGCGTAGCGTCCGGGACAGGGAACACTGAAGCTTTCTTT; CDR3aa: CASSVASGTGNTEAFF; d_gene: TRBD1; j_gene: TRBJ1-1; v_gene: TRBV9; abundance: once
CDR3nt: TGTGCCAGCAGCGTGGCGGACAATGAGCAGTTCTTC; CDR3aa: CASSVADNEQFF; d_gene: -; j_gene: TRBJ2-1; v_gene: TRBV9; abundance: -
CDR3nt: TGTGCCAGCAGTCCTCCCCAGGGGTATGAGCAGTTCTTC; CDR3aa: CASSPPQGYEQFF; d_gene: -; j_gene: TRBJ2-1; v_gene: TRBV6-5; abundance: -
CDR3nt: TGTGCCAGCACCGCTGGTCTCGCCTACGAGCAGTACTTC; CDR3aa: CASTAGLAYEQYF; d_gene: -; j_gene: TRBJ2-7; v_gene: TRBV28; abundance: few
CDR3nt: TGTGCCAGCTCACCGGGACAGAATGAGCAGTTCTTC; CDR3aa: CASSPGQNEQFF; d_gene: TRBD1; j_gene: TRBJ2-1; v_gene: TRBV18; abundance: -
CDR3nt: TGCGCCAGCAGCTTGGAGGTGGTGCCGGGTGGCGGCTACACCTTC; CDR3aa: CASSLEVVPGGGYTF; d_gene: -; j_gene: TRBJ1-2; v_gene: TRBV5-1; abundance: -
CDR3nt: TGCGCCAGCAGCCAAGGAGGAGGGGCCGGCAGGGGCACTTCACCCCTCCACTTT; CDR3aa: CASSQGGGAGRGTSPLHF; d_gene: -; j_gene: TRBJ1-6; v_gene: TRBV4-3; abundance: -
CDR3nt: TGTGCCAGCAGTTTAGCTATCTCCTACAATGAGCAGTTCTTC; CDR3aa: CASSLAISYNEQFF; d_gene: -; j_gene: TRBJ2-1; v_gene: TRBV27; abundance: -
CDR3nt: TGTGCCAGCAGTTACGTGCCGGGACAGGGCTACGAGCAGTACTTC; CDR3aa: CASSYVPGQGYEQYF; d_gene: TRBD1; j_gene: TRBJ2-7; v_gene: TRBV6-5; abundance: -
CDR3nt: TGTGCCAGCAGGCTCCCGGGCCGGGACAGACCTTACGAGCAGTACTTC; CDR3aa: CASRLPGRDRPYEQYF; d_gene: TRBD1; j_gene: TRBJ2-7; v_gene: TRBV7-2; abundance: -
CDR3nt: TGTGCCAGCAGGGCTAGCGGGTCGGGTCTCTATGGGGAGCTGTTTTTT; CDR3aa: CASRASGSGLYGELFF; d_gene: TRBD2; j_gene: TRBJ2-2; v_gene: TRBV2; abundance: -
CDR3nt: TGTGCCAGCAGCAAAGGGGGGTCCCAGAGGAATTCACCCCTCCACTTT; CDR3aa: CASSKGGSQRNSPLHF; d_gene: -; j_gene: TRBJ1-6; v_gene: TRBV21-1; abundance: -
CDR3nt: TGCGCCAGCAGCTATATCCCCGGGGAGCAGTATTTT; CDR3aa: CASSYIPGEQYF; d_gene: -; j_gene: TRBJ2-3; v_gene: TRBV5-1; abundance: -
CDR3nt: TGCGCCAGCAGCTTGGGGGACTACTCGAGCGAGCAGTACTTC; CDR3aa: CASSLGDYSSEQYF; d_gene: TRBD2; j_gene: TRBJ2-7; v_gene: TRBV5-1; abundance: once
CDR3nt: TGTGCCAGCAGCGCTGGCAGGGTGGACTATGGCTACACCTTC; CDR3aa: CASSAGRVDYGYTF; d_gene: -; j_gene: TRBJ1-2; v_gene: TRBV9; abundance: -
CDR3nt: TGCGCCAGCAGCCTAGGACTAGCGGGAGGTACCACCGGGGAGCTGTTTTTT; CDR3aa: CASSLGLAGGTTGELFF; d_gene: TRBD2; j_gene: TRBJ2-2; v_gene: TRBV5-1; abundance: -
CDR3nt: TGTGCCAGCAGAACCCCCGGGGCCGCTCATGGCTACACCTTC; CDR3aa: CASRTPGAAHGYTF; d_gene: -; j_gene: TRBJ1-2; v_gene: TRBV28; abundance: -
CDR3nt: TGTGCCACCGGGGGACAGGGGGGCACCGGGGAGCTGTTTTTT; CDR3aa: CATGGQGGTGELFF; d_gene: TRBD1; j_gene: TRBJ2-2; v_gene: TRBV10-3; abundance: -
CDR3nt: TGCAGTGTCTCAGCCTACAATGAGCAGTTCTTC; CDR3aa: CSVSAYNEQFF; d_gene: -; j_gene: TRBJ2-1; v_gene: TRBV20-1; abundance: -
CDR3nt: TGTGCCAGCAGTTACGAGGACAGAAACACAGATACGCAGTATTTT; CDR3aa: CASSYEDRNTDTQYF; d_gene: -; j_gene: TRBJ2-3; v_gene: TRBV6-2/TRBV6-3; abundance: -
CDR3nt: TGTGCCAGCATCCTCCGAGACAGCAATCCCTACGAGCAGTACTTC; CDR3aa: CASILRDSNPYEQYF; d_gene: -; j_gene: TRBJ2-7; v_gene: TRBV11-2; abundance: -